This is a list of T cell receptor beta chains from one sample in a study of OX40 agonist ivuxolimab in advanced cancers. Using immunoSEQ multiplex PCR, the repertoire was profiled, and TCRdb retains in-frame clones only, with some absent. The sample carries tens of thousands of clones, roughly 91% recorded once. This material consisted of CD4+ or CD8+ T cells sorted from blood, taken in a trial of the OX40 agonist ivuxolimab. All receptors come from an adult with an advanced solid tumor such as melanoma, head and neck, liver or kidney cancer. CDR3s include the opening cysteine and the closing phenylalanine or tryptophan. A D gene is named only where the DNA matches it firmly. The size field is filled for only some rows; it gives once, few, many or a size class.

TRBJ2-2 NA TRBV5-3 NA CARSLGCLWGVIAGELFF TGTGCCAGAAGCTTGGGTTGTTTATGGGGGGTCATAGCCGGGGAGCTGTTTTTT
TRBJ2-3 NA TRBV5-5 NA CASLDFKTSTDTQYF TGTGCCAGCTTGGACTTCAAGACTAGCACAGATACGCAGTATTTT
TRBJ1-2 TRBD1 TRBV5-4 many CASSGDRRGYTF TGTGCCAGCAGCGGGGACAGACGGGGCTACACCTTC
TRBJ2-1 NA TRBV5-8 NA CASSLGTDRRGNEQFF TGTGCCAGCAGCTTGGGGACAGATAGGAGGGGCAATGAGCAGTTCTTC
TRBJ2-1 NA TRBV7-3 NA CASKMGSGGSNEQFF TGTGCCAGCAAAATGGGTAGTGGGGGGTCCAATGAGCAGTTCTTC
TRBJ1-1 NA TRBV19 NA CASSAAGNTEAFF TGTGCCAGTAGTGCGGCAGGTAACACTGAAGCTTTCTTT
TRBJ1-1 NA TRBV10-2 NA CASRSGANTEAFF TGCGCCAGCAGGTCAGGGGCGAACACTGAAGCTTTCTTT
TRBJ1-2 NA TRBV6-1 NA CASSEAPGMGGYTF TGTGCCAGCAGTGAAGCCCCGGGGATGGGTGGCTACACCTTC
TRBJ2-7 NA TRBV19 NA CASSIADAEQYF TGTGCCAGTAGTATCGCTGATGCCGAGCAGTACTTC
TRBJ1-1 NA TRBV10-3 NA CAISEFGMEAFF TGTGCCATCAGTGAGTTTGGCATGGAAGCTTTCTTT
TRBJ2-3 NA TRBV6-4 NA CASSGGTTDTQYF TGTGCCAGCAGTGGGGGGACCACAGATACGCAGTATTTT
TRBJ1-2 NA TRBV6-1 NA CASSASRRNYGYTF TGTGCCAGCAGTGCCTCCAGAAGGAACTATGGCTACACCTTC
TRBJ2-6 NA TRBV7-3 NA CASSLTQAGANVLTF TGTGCCAGCAGCTTAACTCAGGCTGGGGCCAACGTCCTGACTTTC
TRBJ2-3 NA TRBV4-2 NA CASSPLGTDTQYF TGTGCCAGCAGCCCGTTGGGGACAGATACGCAGTATTTT
TRBJ1-1 NA TRBV29-1 NA CSVGAENF TGCAGCGTCGGGGCGGAAAACTTT
TRBJ2-1 NA TRBV2 NA CASSEITYNEQFF TGTGCCAGCAGTGAAATAACCTACAATGAGCAGTTCTTC
TRBJ2-7 NA TRBV11-3 NA CASSLVAGAEQYF TGTGCCAGCAGCTTAGTGGCAGGGGCCGAGCAGTACTTC
TRBJ2-2 NA TRBV5-1 NA CASSLVPGQAGELFF TGCGCCAGCAGCTTGGTGCCAGGGCAGGCCGGGGAGCTGTTTTTT
TRBJ1-2 TRBD1 TRBV2 NA CASRDFGQGGYTF TGTGCCAGCAGGGATTTCGGACAGGGTGGCTACACCTTC
TRBJ1-2 NA TRBV19 NA CASSIRDGYTF TGTGCCAGTAGTATAAGGGATGGCTACACCTTC
TRBJ2-7 NA TRBV4-3 NA CASSQDGGGVYEQYF TGCGCCAGCAGCCAAGATGGAGGGGGGGTTTACGAGCAGTACTTC
TRBJ1-4 NA TRBV11-1 NA CASSYGPNEKLFF TGTGCCAGCAGCTACGGTCCTAATGAAAAACTGTTTTTT
TRBJ1-1 NA TRBV15 NA CATSSPQGRAFF TGTGCCACCAGCAGTCCGCAGGGGAGAGCTTTCTTT
TRBJ2-3 NA TRBV5-1 NA CASSQRDTQYF TGCGCCAGCAGTCAACGAGATACGCAGTATTTT
TRBJ2-7 NA TRBV7-3 NA CASSPGPGDGSYEQYF TGTGCCAGCAGCCCGGGTCCGGGAGACGGATCCTACGAGCAGTACTTC
TRBJ2-4 NA TRBV18 NA CASSPPEGAKNIQYF TGTGCCAGCTCACCGCCTGAGGGGGCCAAAAACATTCAGTACTTC
TRBJ1-1 TRBD1 TRBV5-1 NA CASSIRGLDTEAFF TGCGCCAGCAGCATAAGGGGGCTAGACACTGAAGCTTTCTTT
TRBJ2-3 TRBD2 TRBV5-1 NA CASSATSGTDTQYF TGCGCCAGCAGCGCGACTAGCGGCACAGATACGCAGTATTTT
TRBJ1-1 NA TRBV2 NA CASLRFLQANTEAFF TGTGCCAGCTTACGCTTTCTACAGGCGAACACTGAAGCTTTCTTT
TRBJ2-5 NA TRBV6-1 NA CASSEAGGSEETQYF TGTGCCAGCAGTGAAGCGGGGGGCTCGGAGGAGACCCAGTACTTC
TRBJ2-1 TRBD2 TRBV7-7 NA CASSRTSVTNEQFF TGTGCTAGCAGTCGGACTAGCGTAACGAATGAGCAGTTCTTC
TRBJ2-7 NA TRBV19 NA CASSPRGLRDEQYF TGTGCCAGTAGCCCCCGTGGGCTGAGAGACGAGCAGTACTTC
TRBJ2-5 NA TRBV6-6 few CASSPQGKETQYF TGTGCCAGCAGTCCTCAGGGGAAAGAGACCCAGTACTTC
TRBJ2-5 TRBD2 TRBV5-1 NA CASSASSGGAETQYF TGCGCCAGCAGCGCCTCTAGCGGGGGGGCTGAGACCCAGTACTTC
TRBJ2-1 NA TRBV5-4 few CASSLPTSGGASEQFF TGTGCCAGCAGCTTGCCCACTAGTGGGGGGGCCTCTGAGCAGTTCTTC
TRBJ2-5 TRBD2 TRBV2 few CASSVSGTREETQYF TGTGCCAGCAGTGTTAGTGGGACTAGGGAAGAGACCCAGTACTTC